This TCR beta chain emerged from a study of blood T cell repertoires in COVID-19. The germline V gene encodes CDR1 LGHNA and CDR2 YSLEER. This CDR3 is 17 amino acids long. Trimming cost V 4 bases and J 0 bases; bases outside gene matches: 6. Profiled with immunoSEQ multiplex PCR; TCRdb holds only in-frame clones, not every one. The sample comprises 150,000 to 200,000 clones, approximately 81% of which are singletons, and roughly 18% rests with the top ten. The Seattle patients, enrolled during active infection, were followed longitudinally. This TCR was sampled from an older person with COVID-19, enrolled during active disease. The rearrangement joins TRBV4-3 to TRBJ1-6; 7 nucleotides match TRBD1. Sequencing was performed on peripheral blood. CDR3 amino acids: CASSPTGQSSYNSPLHF. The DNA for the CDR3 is TGCGCCAGCAGCCCGACAGGGCAGAGCTCCTATAATTCACCCCTCCACTTT.